This T cell receptor beta chain was identified during a study of vaccination and CD4 T cells after COVID-19. This CDR3 comprises 11 residues. Trimming left V 6 bases short and J 10 bases short, with 12 bases between. CDR1 is LGHNT and CDR2 is FRNRAP in the germline V gene. The Oncomine TCR Beta short-read assay was applied to DNA of cultured CD4+ T cells. The template was genomic DNA from cultured CD4+ T cells. A single record per CDR3 protein comes from TCRdb applying MiXCR to the PCR reads. The data show about 21,000 distinct CDR3 sequences, around half seen once. The treatment is: roughly ten-day PBMC culture with coronavirus spike peptide pools or control peptides (ViraFEST assay). For ViraFEST, peptide pools expanded antigen-specific T cells, after which the TCRs were sequenced. The authors replaced half the medium with fresh IL-2 medium on days 3 and 7. On this clonotype: As yet, its antigen is unknown.

The sequence was obtained from a human donor who had recovered from COVID-19. What was sequenced was CD4+ T cells from blood, cultured in vitro. The rearrangement uses TRBV12-5 and TRBJ1-2; D not certain. CDR3: CASGDQRPYTF. CDR3 DNA: TGTGCTAGTGGGGACCAGCGTCCCTACACCTTC.